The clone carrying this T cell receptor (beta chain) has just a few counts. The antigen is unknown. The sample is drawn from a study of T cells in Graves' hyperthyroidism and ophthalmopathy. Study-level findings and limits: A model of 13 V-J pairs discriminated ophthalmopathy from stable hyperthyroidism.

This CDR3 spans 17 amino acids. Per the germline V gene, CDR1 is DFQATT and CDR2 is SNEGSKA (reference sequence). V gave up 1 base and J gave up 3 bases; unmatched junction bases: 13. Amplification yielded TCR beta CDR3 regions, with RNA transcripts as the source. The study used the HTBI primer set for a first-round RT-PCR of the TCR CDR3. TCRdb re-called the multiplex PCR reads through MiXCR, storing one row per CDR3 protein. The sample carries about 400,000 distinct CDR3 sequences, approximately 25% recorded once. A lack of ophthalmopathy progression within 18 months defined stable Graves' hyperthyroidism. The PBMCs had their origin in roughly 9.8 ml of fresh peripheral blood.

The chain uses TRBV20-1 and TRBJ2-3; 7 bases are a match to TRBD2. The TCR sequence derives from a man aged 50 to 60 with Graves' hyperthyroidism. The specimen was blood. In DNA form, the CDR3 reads TGCAGTGCTAGAGCCGCCTGGGTGGGGCGGGAGACAGATACGCAGTATTTT. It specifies CSARAAWVGRETDTQYF.